The text below deals with one T cell receptor beta chain. Its antigen remains unknown. The sample comes from a study of cytomegalovirus exposure and HLA in healthy donors. Study-level background: The 110 or so validation repertoires used a platform that matched the one used for the 550 to 800 first-cohort repertoires, as a later analysis reported. Whole-study results and caveats: Cytomegalovirus status was reportedly diagnosed by the classifier with high specificity and sensitivity.

The repertoire was sequenced with immunoSEQ multiplex PCR; TCRdb's copy has only in-frame clones and lacks some. The sample consists of about 200,000 clones, about 81% of them appearing once. This CDR3 is built from 17 residues. Trimming removed 6 bases from V and 7 bases from J; junction bases left unmatched: 15. Looked up from germline, CDR1 is SGHNT and CDR2 is YYREEE (reference sequence). The source is a woman in her twenties or thirties in good health and CMV-seronegative. V usage is TRBV5-4 and J usage is TRBJ2-2; 10 bases align to TRBD1. The specimen was PBMCs. CDR3 bases: TGTGCCAGCATCCGGGGGCCGGGACAGGGGTCCAGCGGGGAGCTGTTTTTT. This gives the protein CASIRGPGQGSSGELFF.